A single sample is the source of the 11 T cell receptor beta chains below, sequenced in a study of T cell repertoires in cytomegalovirus infection. TCRdb redid the calling of the reads with MiXCR, one entry per CDR3 protein. The table lists tens of thousands of distinct CDR3 sequences, roughly a quarter of them singletons. For these TCRs, the target antigens are not known. Sequencing used CD8+ T cells from cultured PBMCs, obtained from culture after CMV antigen stimulation. These receptors were obtained from a human donor in good health (CMV status not recorded). Some clones in this sample may be carry-over from other donors' samples.

This clonotype was detected many times. The chain combines TRBV6-6 with TRBJ1-1; 8 bases are shared with TRBD1. The germline gives CDR1 MNHNY, CDR2 SVGAGI (reference sequence). J lost 4 bases, V lost 2 bases, and 6 bases had no gene match. The CDR3 loop spans 15 amino acids. CDR3 protein: CASSYPQGAGTEAFF. As DNA, the CDR3 is TGTGCCAGCAGTTACCCCCAGGGGGCTGGCACTGAAGCTTTCTTT.

The chain uses TRBV19 and TRBJ2-7, with a tentative D call TRBD1 (6 bases). Germline CDR1 is LNHDA and CDR2 is SQIVND (reference sequence). Between the trimmed V and J ends, which lost 6 bases and 1 base, there was a span of 10 bases. CDR3 length: 13 residues. CDR3 residues: CASSRTVSYEQYF. In DNA form, the CDR3 reads TGTGCCAGTAGCCGGACAGTATCCTACGAGCAGTACTTC.

This clonotype was recorded many times. This chain links TRBV19 with TRBJ1-6, with D unclear. Germline lookup yields CDR1 LNHDA and CDR2 SQIVND (reference sequence). The length of the CDR3 is 23 residues. The V end was cut by 4 bases, the J end by 0 bases, with 31 bases between. CDR3 protein: CASSNSLVAIPWLTSSYNSPLHF. In DNA form, the CDR3 reads TGTGCCAGTAGTAATTCTCTGGTGGCAATTCCCTGGTTAACTAGCTCCTATAATTCACCCCTCCACTTT.

This chain uses TRBV24-1 with TRBJ2-5, with 8 bases identical to TRBD1. Germline lookup yields CDR1 KGHDR and CDR2 SFDVKD. The CDR3 runs to 14 residues. V lost 6 bases to trimming and J lost 5 bases; unmatched junction nucleotides: 7. For the CDR3, the DNA is TGTGCCACCAGTCCCGGACAGGGAAGTGAGACCCAGTACTTC. Amino acid sequence: CATSPGQGSETQYF.

This chain joins TRBV24-1 and TRBJ1-2; 7 bases are a match to TRBD1. Germline loops: CDR1 KGHDR, CDR2 SFDVKD. The CDR3 runs to 14 residues. Trimming at V came to 0 bases and at J to 6 bases, leaving 3 bases not matched to a gene. The CDR3 loop is CATSDLGDSHGYTF. CDR3 in DNA: TGTGCCACCAGTGATTTGGGGGACAGCCATGGCTACACCTTC.

This clonotype occurred a few times. The chain employs TRBV11-2 and TRBJ2-3, with D hard to call. CDR1 is SGHAT, CDR2 FQNNGV, per germline. V was trimmed by 7 bases and J by 1 base, leaving 27 bases between them. The CDR3 covers 19 residues. This chain's CDR3 is CASTEGGRLGLIGTDTQYF. CDR3 DNA: TGTGCCAGCACTGAAGGTGGCCGCTTGGGCCTGATAGGCACAGATACGCAGTATTTT.

This clonotype was seen a few times. The chain is built from TRBV27 and TRBJ2-3; tentative D call: TRBD1 (6 bases). This CDR3 has 16 amino acids. V dropped 5 bases and J dropped 5 bases, with 20 bases sitting between them. Germline lookup yields CDR1 MNHEY and CDR2 SMNVEV (reference sequence). CDR3 nucleotide sequence: TGTGCCAGCAGTCTTACGGACAGTCCTGGCAAAGATACGCAGTATTTT. Its protein is CASSLTDSPGKDTQYF.

This clonotype has only a few counts. This chain joins TRBV27 and TRBJ2-6; TRBD1 is a possible D gene (6 bases). The CDR3 spans 15 residues. The V end was cut by 2 bases, the J end by 1 base, with 6 bases between. Germline values: CDR1 MNHEY, CDR2 SMNVEV (reference sequence). CDR3 region: CASSLGQSGANVLTF. Written as DNA, the CDR3 is TGTGCCAGCAGTTTAGGACAGTCTGGGGCCAACGTCCTGACTTTC.

The chain is built from TRBV27 and TRBJ2-1; 9 bases fit TRBD1. This CDR3 region has 14 residues. Germline CDR1 MNHEY, CDR2 SMNVEV (reference sequence). The ends lost 6 bases at V and 6 bases at J; junction bases unmatched: 6. The CDR3, as DNA: TGTGCCAGCAGGGGGACAGGGAATCCCAATGAGCAGTTCTTC. Translation: CASRGTGNPNEQFF.

The chain carries TRBV5-5 and TRBJ1-3; the match to TRBD1 covers 10 bases. V lost 3 bases and J lost 4; bases outside the gene matches: 10. Germline assignment: CDR1 SGHKS and CDR2 YYEKEE (reference sequence). This CDR3 is 17 amino acids long. DNA for the CDR3: TGTGCCAGCAGCTGGGTGACAGGGGGCAATCGAGGAAACACCATATATTTT. It specifies CASSWVTGGNRGNTIYF.

The chain carries TRBV9 and TRBJ2-3; tentatively, D is TRBD1 or TRBD2 (6 bases each). The germline CDR1 and CDR2 sequences are SGDLS and YYNGEE. Deletions cut 4 bases from V and 0 bases from J, with 15 bases between. This CDR3 is built from 16 residues. The chain's CDR3 is CASSRGASDSTDTQYF. CDR3 DNA: TGTGCCAGCAGCAGGGGGGCTAGCGATAGCACAGATACGCAGTATTTT.